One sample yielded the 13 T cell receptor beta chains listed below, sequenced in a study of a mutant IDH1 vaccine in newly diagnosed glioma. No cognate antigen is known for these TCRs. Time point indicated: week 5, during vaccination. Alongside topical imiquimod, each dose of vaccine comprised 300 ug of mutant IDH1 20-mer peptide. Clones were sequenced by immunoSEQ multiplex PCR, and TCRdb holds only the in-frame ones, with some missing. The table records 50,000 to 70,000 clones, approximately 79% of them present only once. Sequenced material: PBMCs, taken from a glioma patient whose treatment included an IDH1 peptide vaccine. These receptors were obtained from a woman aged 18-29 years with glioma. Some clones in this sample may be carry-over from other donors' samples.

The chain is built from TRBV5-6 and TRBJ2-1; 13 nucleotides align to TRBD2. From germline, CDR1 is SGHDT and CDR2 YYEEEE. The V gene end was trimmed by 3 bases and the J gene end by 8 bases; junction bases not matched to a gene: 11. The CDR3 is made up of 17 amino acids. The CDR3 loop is CASSSGLAGRNVHEQFF. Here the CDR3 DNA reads TGTGCCAGCAGCTCGGGACTAGCGGGAAGAAATGTTCATGAGCAGTTCTTC.

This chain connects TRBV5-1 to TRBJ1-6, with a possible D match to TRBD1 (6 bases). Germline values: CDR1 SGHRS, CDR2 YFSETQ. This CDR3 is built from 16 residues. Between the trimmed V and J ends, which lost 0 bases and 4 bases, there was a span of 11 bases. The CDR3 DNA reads TGCGCCAGCAGCTTGGCGGGGGCCGCGTATAATTCACCCCTCCACTTT. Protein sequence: CASSLAGAAYNSPLHF.

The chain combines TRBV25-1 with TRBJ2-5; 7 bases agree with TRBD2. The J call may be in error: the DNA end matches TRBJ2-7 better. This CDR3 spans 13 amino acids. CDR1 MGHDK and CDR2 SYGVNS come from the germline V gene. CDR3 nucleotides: TGTGCCAGCAGTGCCGGGGGGTCCTACGAGCAGTACTTC. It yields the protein CASSAGGSYEQYF.

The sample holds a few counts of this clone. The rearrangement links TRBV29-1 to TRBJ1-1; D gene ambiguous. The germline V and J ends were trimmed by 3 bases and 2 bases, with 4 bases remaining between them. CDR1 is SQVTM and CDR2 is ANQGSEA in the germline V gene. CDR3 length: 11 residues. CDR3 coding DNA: TGCAGCGTTGAGGGAAACACTGAAGCTTTCTTT. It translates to CSVEGNTEAFF. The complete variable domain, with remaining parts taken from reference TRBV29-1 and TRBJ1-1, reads SAVISQKPSRDICQRGTSLTIQCQVDSQVTMMFWYRQQPGQSLTLIATANQGSEATYESGFVIDKFPISRPNLTFSTLTVSNMSPEDSSIYLCSVEGNTEAFFGQGTRLTVV.

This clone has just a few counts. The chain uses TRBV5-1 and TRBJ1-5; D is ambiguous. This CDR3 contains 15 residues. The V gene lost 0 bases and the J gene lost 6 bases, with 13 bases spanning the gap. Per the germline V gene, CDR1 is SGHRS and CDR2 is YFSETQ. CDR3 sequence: CASSLAGNWGQPQHF. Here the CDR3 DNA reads TGCGCCAGCAGCTTGGCGGGGAACTGGGGTCAGCCCCAGCATTTT.

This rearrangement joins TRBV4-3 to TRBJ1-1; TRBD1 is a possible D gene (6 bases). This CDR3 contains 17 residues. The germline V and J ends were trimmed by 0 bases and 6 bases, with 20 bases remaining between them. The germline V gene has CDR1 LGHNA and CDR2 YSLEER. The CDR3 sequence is CASSQDHTGIVRAEAFF. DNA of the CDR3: TGCGCCAGCAGCCAAGATCATACAGGGATCGTGCGGGCTGAAGCTTTCTTT.

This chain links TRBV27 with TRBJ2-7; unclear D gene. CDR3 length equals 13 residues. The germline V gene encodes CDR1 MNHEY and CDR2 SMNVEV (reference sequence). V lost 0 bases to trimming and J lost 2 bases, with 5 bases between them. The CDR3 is CASSLSPAYEQYF. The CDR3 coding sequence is TGTGCCAGCAGTTTATCGCCGGCCTACGAGCAGTACTTC.

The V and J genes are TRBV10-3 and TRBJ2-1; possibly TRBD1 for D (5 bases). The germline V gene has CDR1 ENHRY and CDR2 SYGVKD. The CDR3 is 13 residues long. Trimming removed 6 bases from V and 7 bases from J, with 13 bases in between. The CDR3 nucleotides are TGTGCCATCAGCCCCCAGGGTTTGAATGAGCAGTTCTTC. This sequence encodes CAISPQGLNEQFF.

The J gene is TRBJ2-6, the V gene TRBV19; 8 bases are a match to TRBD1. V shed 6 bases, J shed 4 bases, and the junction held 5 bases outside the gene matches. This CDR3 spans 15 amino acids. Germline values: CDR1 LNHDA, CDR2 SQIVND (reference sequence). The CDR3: CASRTGDRGANVLTF. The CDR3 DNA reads TGTGCCAGTAGGACAGGGGACCGAGGGGCCAACGTCCTGACTTTC. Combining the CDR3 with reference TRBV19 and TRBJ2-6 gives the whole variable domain DGGITQSPKYLFRKEGQNVTLSCEQNLNHDAMYWYRQDPGQGLRLIYYSQIVNDFQKGDIAEGYSVSREKKESFPLTVTSAQKNPTAFYLCASRTGDRGANVLTFGAGSRLTVL.

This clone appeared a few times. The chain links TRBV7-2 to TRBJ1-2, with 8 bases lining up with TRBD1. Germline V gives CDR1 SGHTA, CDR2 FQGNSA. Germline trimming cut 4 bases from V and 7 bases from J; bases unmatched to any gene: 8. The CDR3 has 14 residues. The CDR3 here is CASSSTRQGFGYTF. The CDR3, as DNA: TGTGCCAGCAGCTCAACCCGACAGGGGTTTGGCTACACCTTC.

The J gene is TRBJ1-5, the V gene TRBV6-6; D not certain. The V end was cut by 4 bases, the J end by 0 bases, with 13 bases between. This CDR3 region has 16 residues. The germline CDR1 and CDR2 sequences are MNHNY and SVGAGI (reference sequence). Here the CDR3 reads CASSFFEGSSNQPQHF. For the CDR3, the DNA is TGTGCCAGCAGTTTTTTTGAGGGAAGTAGCAATCAGCCCCAGCATTTT.

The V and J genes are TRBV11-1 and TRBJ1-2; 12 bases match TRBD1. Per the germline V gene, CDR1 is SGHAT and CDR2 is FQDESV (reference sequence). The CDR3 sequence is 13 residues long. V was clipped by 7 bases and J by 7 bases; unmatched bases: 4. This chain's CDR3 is CASTGQGASGYTF. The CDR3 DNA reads TGTGCCAGCACGGGACAGGGGGCCTCTGGCTACACCTTC.

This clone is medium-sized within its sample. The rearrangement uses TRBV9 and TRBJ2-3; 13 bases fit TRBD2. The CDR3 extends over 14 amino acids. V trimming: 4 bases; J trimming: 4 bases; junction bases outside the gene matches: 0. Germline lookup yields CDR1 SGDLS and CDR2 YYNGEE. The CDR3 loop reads CASSTSGRADTQYF. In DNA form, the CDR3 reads TGTGCCAGCAGCACTAGCGGGAGGGCAGATACGCAGTATTTT.